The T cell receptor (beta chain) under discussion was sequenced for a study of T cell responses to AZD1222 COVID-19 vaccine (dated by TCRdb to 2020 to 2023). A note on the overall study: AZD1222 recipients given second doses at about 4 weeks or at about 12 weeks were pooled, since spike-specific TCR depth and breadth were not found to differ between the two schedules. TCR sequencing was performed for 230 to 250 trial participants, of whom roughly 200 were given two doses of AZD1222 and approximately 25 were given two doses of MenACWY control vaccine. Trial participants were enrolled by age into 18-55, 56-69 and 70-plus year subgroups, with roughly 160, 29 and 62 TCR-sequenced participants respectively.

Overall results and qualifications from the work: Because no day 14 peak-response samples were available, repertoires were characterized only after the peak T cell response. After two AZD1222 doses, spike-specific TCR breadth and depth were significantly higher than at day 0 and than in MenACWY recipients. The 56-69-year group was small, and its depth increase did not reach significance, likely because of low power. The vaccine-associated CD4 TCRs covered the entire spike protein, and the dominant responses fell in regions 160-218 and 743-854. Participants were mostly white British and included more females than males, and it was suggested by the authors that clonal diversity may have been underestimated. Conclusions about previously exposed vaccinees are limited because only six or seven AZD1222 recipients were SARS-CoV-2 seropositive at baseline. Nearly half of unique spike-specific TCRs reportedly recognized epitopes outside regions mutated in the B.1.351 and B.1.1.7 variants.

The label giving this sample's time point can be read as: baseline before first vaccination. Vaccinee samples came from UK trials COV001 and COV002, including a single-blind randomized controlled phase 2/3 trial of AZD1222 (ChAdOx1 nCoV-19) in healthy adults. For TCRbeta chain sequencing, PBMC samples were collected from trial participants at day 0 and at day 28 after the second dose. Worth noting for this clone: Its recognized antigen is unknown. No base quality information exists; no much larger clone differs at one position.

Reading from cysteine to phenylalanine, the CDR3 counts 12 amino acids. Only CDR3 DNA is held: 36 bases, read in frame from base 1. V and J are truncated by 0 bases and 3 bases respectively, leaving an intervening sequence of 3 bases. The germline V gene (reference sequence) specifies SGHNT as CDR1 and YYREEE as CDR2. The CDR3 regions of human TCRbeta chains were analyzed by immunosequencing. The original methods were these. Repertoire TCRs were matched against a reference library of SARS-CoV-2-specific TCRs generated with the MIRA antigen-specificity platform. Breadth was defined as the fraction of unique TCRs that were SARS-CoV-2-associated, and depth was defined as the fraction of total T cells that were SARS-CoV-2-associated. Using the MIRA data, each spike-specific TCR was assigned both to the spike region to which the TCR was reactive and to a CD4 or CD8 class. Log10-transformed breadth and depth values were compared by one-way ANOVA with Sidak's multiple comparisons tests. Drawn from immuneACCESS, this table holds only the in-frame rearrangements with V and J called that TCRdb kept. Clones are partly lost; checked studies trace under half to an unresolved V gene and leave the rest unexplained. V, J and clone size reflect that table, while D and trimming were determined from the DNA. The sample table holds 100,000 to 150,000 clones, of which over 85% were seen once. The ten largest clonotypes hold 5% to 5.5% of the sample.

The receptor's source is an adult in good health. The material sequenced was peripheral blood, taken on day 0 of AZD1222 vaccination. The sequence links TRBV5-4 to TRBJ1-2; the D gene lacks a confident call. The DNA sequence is TGTGCCAGCAGCTTGGATTACTATGGCTACACCTTC. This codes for CASSLDYYGYTF.